The subject of this entry is one T cell receptor beta chain. MiXCR, applied by TCRdb to the RACE reads, yields one record per CDR3 protein. The sample contains roughly 60,000 distinct CDR3 sequences, about 7% of which appear only once. Germline assignment: CDR1 SEHNR and CDR2 FQNEAQ (reference sequence). V was pared by 2 bases and J by 0 bases, with 2 bases of the junction left unmatched. The CDR3 runs to 15 residues. The data were taken from a study of human T cells and chemical hapten exposure. Study context: Sensitization used 2% DPC on roughly 2 cm by roughly 2 cm upper inner arm skin. Patients, a majority of them female, were diagnosed with alopecia areata, totalis or universalis.

Time point: pre-sensitization, week 0. Treatment meaning: therapeutic diphenylcyclopropenone sensitization with weekly scalp DPC. The source was whole blood, collected in connection with sensitization to the hapten diphenylcyclopropenone (DPC). The source is a young woman with alopecia areata. Some clones in this sample may be carry-over from other donors' samples. The V gene is TRBV7-9, the J gene TRBJ2-7; TRBD2 matches at 9 bases. CDR3 DNA: TGTGCCAGCAGCTTATTTAGCGGGGGCTCCTACGAGCAGTACTTC. It encodes CASSLFSGGSYEQYF. The entire variable domain, with the rest obtained from reference TRBV7-9 and TRBJ2-7, is as follows: DTGVSQNPRHKITKRGQNVTFRCDPISEHNRLYWYRQTLGQGPEFLTYFQNEAQLEKSRLLSDRFSAERPKGSFSTLEIQRTEQGDSAMYLCASSLFSGGSYEQYFGPGTRLTVT.